The clone carrying this TCR beta chain was recorded once. The data were taken from a study of blood T cells in healthy people across ages. The use of a sample-barcoded 5' primer and a J-beta primer mix characterized a second PCR of about 6 to 12 cycles. TCRdb analysed the 5' RACE reads with MiXCR anew, one entry per CDR3 protein. The sample lists more than 1.4 million distinct CDR3 sequences, roughly 40% seen once, with roughly 7.7% in the top ten. CDR1 MNHNS and CDR2 SASEGT come from the germline V gene. This CDR3 has 14 residues. Trimming took off 8 bases at V and 0 bases at J, with 14 bases between the two ends.

The sample was blood. The receptor's source is a woman younger than 35 in good health. This chain joins TRBV6-1 and TRBJ2-7; D is possibly TRBD2 (6 bases). The CDR3 DNA sequence: TGTGCCAGCGCCCCGGGACTTGGCTCCTACGAGCAGTACTTC. It codes for CASAPGLGSYEQYF.